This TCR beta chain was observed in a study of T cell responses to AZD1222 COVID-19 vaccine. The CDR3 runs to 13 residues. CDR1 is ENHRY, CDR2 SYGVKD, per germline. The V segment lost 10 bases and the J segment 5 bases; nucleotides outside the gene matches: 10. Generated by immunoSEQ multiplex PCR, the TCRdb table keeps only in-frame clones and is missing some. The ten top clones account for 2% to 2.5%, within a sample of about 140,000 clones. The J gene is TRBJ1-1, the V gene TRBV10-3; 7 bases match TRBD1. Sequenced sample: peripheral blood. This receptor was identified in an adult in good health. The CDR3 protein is CATGEGARTEAFF. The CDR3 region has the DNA TGTGCCACCGGGGAGGGGGCGAGAACTGAAGCTTTCTTT.